This TCR beta chain was retrieved from a study of blood T cells in healthy people across ages. Total RNA amounts of at least 5 micrograms were extracted per sample. V was clipped by 6 bases and J by 2 bases; unmatched bases: 13. This CDR3 spans 18 amino acids. A second PCR, run for roughly 7 to 12 cycles, used a sample-barcoded 5' primer plus a J-beta primer mix. The template-switch adaptor, which had 12 random nucleotides, put a tag on each cDNA molecule. Each sample provided no less than 2.5 million CDR3-containing paired-end reads. TCRdb reanalysed the 5' RACE reads using MiXCR and keeps one entry per CDR3 protein. The profile shows 800,000 to 950,000 distinct CDR3 sequences, roughly 50% of them singletons.

Sequencing was performed on blood. The chain links TRBV12-3 or TRBV12-4 to TRBJ2-3; TRBD2 matches at 11 bases. This TCR came from a young man in good health. The CDR3 loop is CASSPTLAGGLLTDTQYF. CDR3 nucleotide sequence: TGTGCCAGCAGCCCAACATTAGCGGGGGGGCTTCTCACAGATACGCAGTATTTT.